These T cell receptor beta chains were read from a single sample in a study of blood T cell repertoires in COVID-19. Libraries were prepared by immunoSEQ multiplex PCR; TCRdb keeps only in-frame clonotypes and omits some of them. The sample has around 150,000 clones, approximately 80% seen once. Sequencing was done on a sample of PBMCs or T cells enriched from blood (not recorded which). The origin of the receptors is a man aged 35-49 years who had recovered from COVID-19. The CDR3 runs from the conserved cysteine through the conserved F or W. A D gene is named only where the DNA matches it firmly. The size of a clone is reported for some rows only, either as once, few or many, or as a class for expanded clones.

d_call | j_call | v_call | clone_size | cdr3_aa | cdr3_nt
. | TRBJ1-1 | TRBV10-3 | . | CAIKGDKGTEAFF | TGTGCCATCAAAGGGGACAAAGGGACTGAAGCTTTCTTT
TRBD2 | TRBJ2-3 | TRBV4-1 | . | CASSQNPSGDTQYF | TGCGCCAGCAGCCAAAACCCTAGCGGGGATACGCAGTATTTT
. | TRBJ1-1 | TRBV2 | . | CASRGRGVGTEAFF | TGTGCCAGCAGGGGGCGGGGCGTCGGCACTGAAGCTTTCTTT
. | TRBJ2-3 | TRBV11-2 | . | CASSLLGEEDTQYF | TGTGCCAGCAGCTTACTGGGGGAGGAAGATACGCAGTATTTT
TRBD1 | TRBJ1-1 | TRBV5-8 | . | CASSIRRAQGSTEAFF | TGTGCCAGCAGCATAAGACGCGCACAGGGGAGCACTGAAGCTTTCTTT
TRBD2 | TRBJ2-1 | TRBV3-1/TRBV3-2 | few | CASSQPFLAGANNEQFF | TGTGCCAGCAGCCAACCCTTTCTAGCGGGAGCGAACAATGAGCAGTTCTTC
. | TRBJ1-1 | TRBV6-5 | . | CASRETGTNTEAFF | TGTGCCAGCAGGGAGACAGGAACTAACACTGAAGCTTTCTTT
. | TRBJ2-4 | TRBV21-1 | . | CASPYQRGRDKNIQYF | TGTGCCAGCCCCTACCAGCGGGGCAGGGACAAAAACATTCAGTACTTC
. | TRBJ1-1 | TRBV5-1 | . | CASSLGGVMNTEAFF | TGCGCCAGCAGCCTTGGAGGGGTCATGAACACTGAAGCTTTCTTT
TRBD1 | TRBJ1-6 | TRBV12-3/TRBV12-4 | once | CASRQGRGSPLHF | TGTGCCAGTCGACAGGGTAGGGGTTCACCCCTCCACTTT
. | TRBJ1-6 | TRBV27 | . | CASSIPGVSPLHF | TGTGCCAGCAGCATACCAGGGGTTTCACCCCTCCACTTT
TRBD1 | TRBJ2-2 | TRBV30 | once | CAWNRGPTGELFF | TGTGCCTGGAACAGGGGGCCCACCGGGGAGCTGTTTTTT
. | TRBJ1-2 | TRBV5-4 | few | CASSLGAEYYGYTF | TGTGCCAGCAGCTTGGGGGCAGAGTACTATGGCTACACCTTC
. | TRBJ2-6 | TRBV14 | . | CASSHLGAQGANVLTF | TGTGCCAGCAGCCACTTAGGGGCGCAAGGGGCCAACGTCCTGACTTTC
. | TRBJ2-3 | TRBV5-1 | . | CASSSQGTEKYF | TGCGCCAGCAGCTCGCAGGGGACGGAAAAGTATTTT
. | TRBJ1-1 | TRBV7-2 | . | CASTPDTEAFF | TGTGCCAGCACCCCGGACACTGAAGCTTTCTTT
. | TRBJ1-1 | TRBV7-9 | . | CASSNSKNTEAFF | TGTGCCAGCAGCAACTCGAAGAACACTGAAGCTTTCTTT
. | TRBJ1-1 | TRBV6-1 | . | CASSEDNTYTEAFF | TGTGCCAGCAGCGAAGACAACACCTACACTGAAGCTTTCTTT
. | TRBJ1-5 | TRBV2 | . | CASSESGGPGQPQHF | TGTGCCAGCAGTGAAAGTGGGGGCCCGGGGCAGCCCCAGCATTTT
TRBD2 | TRBJ2-3 | TRBV5-1 | . | CASSLGAGGSFSTDTQYF | TGCGCCAGCAGCTTGGGCGCGGGGGGTTCTTTTAGCACAGATACGCAGTATTTT
TRBD1 | TRBJ1-1 | TRBV5-1 | . | CASSLDRGNTEAFF | TGCGCCAGCAGCTTGGACAGGGGTAACACTGAAGCTTTCTTT
. | TRBJ2-2 | TRBV7-9 | . | CASSSLGAAGELFF | TGTGCCAGCAGCTCCCTAGGGGCGGCCGGGGAGCTGTTTTTT
. | TRBJ2-5 | TRBV19 | . | CASSQMLETQYF | TGTGCCAGTAGTCAGATGTTAGAGACCCAGTACTTC
TRBD2 | TRBJ2-3 | TRBV30 | . | CAWSGVAGATDTQYF | TGTGCCTGGAGTGGAGTAGCGGGGGCCACAGATACGCAGTATTTT